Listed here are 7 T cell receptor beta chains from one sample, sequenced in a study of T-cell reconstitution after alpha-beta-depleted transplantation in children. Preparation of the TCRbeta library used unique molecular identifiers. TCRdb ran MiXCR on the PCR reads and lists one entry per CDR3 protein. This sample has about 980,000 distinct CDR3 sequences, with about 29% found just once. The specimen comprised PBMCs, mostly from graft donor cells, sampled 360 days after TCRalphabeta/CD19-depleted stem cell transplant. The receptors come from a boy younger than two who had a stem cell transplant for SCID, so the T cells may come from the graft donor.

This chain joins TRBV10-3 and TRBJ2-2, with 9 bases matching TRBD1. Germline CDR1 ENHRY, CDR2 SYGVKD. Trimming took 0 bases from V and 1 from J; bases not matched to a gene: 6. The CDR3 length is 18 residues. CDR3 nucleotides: TGTGCCATCAGTGAGTCGGTCGGACAGGGGTTGAACACCGGGGAGCTGTTTTTT. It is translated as CAISESVGQGLNTGELFF.

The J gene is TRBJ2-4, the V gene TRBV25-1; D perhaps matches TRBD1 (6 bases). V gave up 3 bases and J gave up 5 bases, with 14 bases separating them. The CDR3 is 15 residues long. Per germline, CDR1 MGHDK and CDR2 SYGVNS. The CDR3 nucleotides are TGTGCCAGCAGTGACAGGGGAAAAGGGGAAAACATTCAGTACTTC. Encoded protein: CASSDRGKGENIQYF.

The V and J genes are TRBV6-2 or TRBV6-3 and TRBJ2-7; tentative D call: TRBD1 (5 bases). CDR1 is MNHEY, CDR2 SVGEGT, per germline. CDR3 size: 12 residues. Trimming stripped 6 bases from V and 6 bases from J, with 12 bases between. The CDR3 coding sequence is TGTGCCAGCAGCTCCAGGGCTACCGAGCAGTACTTC. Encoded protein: CASSSRATEQYF.

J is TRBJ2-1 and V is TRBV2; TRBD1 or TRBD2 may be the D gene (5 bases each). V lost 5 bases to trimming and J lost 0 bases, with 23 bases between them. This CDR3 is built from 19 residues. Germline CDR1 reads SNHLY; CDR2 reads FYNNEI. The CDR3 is CASSLDDRQTISSYNEQFF. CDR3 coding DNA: TGTGCCAGCAGTTTAGACGATAGACAGACTATTAGCTCCTACAATGAGCAGTTCTTC.

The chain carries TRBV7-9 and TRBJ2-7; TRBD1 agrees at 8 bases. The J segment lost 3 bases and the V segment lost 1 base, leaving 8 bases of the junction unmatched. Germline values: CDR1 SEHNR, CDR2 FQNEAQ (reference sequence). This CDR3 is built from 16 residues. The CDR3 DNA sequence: TGTGCCAGCAGCTTAGAGGACAGGGCGGTTTACTACGAGCAGTACTTC. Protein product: CASSLEDRAVYYEQYF.

CDR3 loop: CATSDLISQGNHYEQYF. CDR3 sequence (DNA): TGTGCCACCAGTGACTTGATCTCGCAGGGTAACCACTACGAGCAGTACTTC. J is TRBJ2-7 and V is TRBV24-1, with D possibly TRBD1 on 5 matching bases. The CDR3 runs to 17 residues. Germline V gene data show CDR1 as KGHDR and CDR2 as SFDVKD. Deletions cut 4 bases from V and 3 bases from J, with 21 bases between.

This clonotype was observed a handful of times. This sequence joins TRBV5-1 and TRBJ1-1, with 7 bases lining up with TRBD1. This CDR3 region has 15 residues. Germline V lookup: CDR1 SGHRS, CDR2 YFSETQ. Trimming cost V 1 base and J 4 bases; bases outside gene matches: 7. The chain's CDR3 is CASSLSQGGLTEAFF. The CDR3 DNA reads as TGCGCCAGCAGCTTGTCGCAGGGGGGTCTCACTGAAGCTTTCTTT.